The 3 T cell receptor beta chains below were found in one sample sequenced in a study of T cell repertoires in cytomegalovirus infection. TCRdb called the reads again in MiXCR, with one record for every CDR3 protein. The sample has some 400,000 distinct CDR3 sequences, about a sixth seen once. The specimen was PBMCs. The receptors were sampled from a human donor in good health (CMV status not recorded). Some clones in this sample may be carry-over from other donors' samples.

In its sample, this clonotype was seen a few times. CDR3 sequence: CASGVWTGNTEAFF. In DNA, the CDR3 is TGTGCCAGCGGGGTGTGGACGGGGAACACTGAAGCTTTCTTT. The chain joins TRBV7-6 to TRBJ1-1; D ambiguous. In germline, CDR1 is SGHVS, CDR2 FNYEAQ. Trimming pared 8 bases from V and 1 base from J, leaving 14 bases between. The CDR3 is made up of 14 amino acids. The full variable domain, rest sourced from reference TRBV7-6 and TRBJ1-1, is GAGVSQSPRYKVTKRGQDVALRCDPISGHVSLYWYRQALGQGPEFLTYFNYEAQQDKSGLPNDRFSAERPEGSISTLTIQRTEQRDSAMYRCASGVWTGNTEAFFGQGTRLTVV.

This clonotype showed up just a few times. The rearrangement joins TRBV29-1 to TRBJ2-5, with D possibly matching TRBD2 (7 bases). CDR1 is SQVTM, CDR2 ANQGSEA, per germline. The CDR3 has 12 amino acids. Trimming removed 6 bases from V and 5 bases from J, with 13 bases in between. The CDR3 sequence: CSVQGGGETQYF. The CDR3 DNA reads as TGCAGCGTCCAGGGAGGGGGGGAGACCCAGTACTTC.

This clonotype was picked up many times. This chain joins TRBV7-2 and TRBJ2-5, with TRBD1 matching 7 bases. This CDR3 is 13 amino acids long. V was clipped by 1 base and J by 5 bases; unmatched bases: 1. Germline assignment: CDR1 SGHTA and CDR2 FQGNSA. The CDR3 spells CASSLGRGETQYF. CDR3 DNA sequence: TGTGCCAGCAGCTTAGGCAGGGGGGAGACCCAGTACTTC.